These 25 T cell receptor beta chains originate from one sample sequenced in a study of blood T cell repertoires in COVID-19 (dated by TCRdb to about 2020). The library was generated by the immunoSEQ multiplex PCR assay. The clones in this table, taken by TCRdb from immuneACCESS, are in-frame only. Not every clone is retained; where verified, under half of the shortfall comes from an unresolved V gene, and the cause of the rest is unknown. Counted in this sample were 250,000 or so clones; about 91% of them appeared once. 1.2% of the sample goes to the ten largest clones. The specimen was PBMCs or T cells enriched from blood (not recorded which). The source is a human donor in a cohort exposed to, infected with or recovered from COVID-19 (not recorded which). The donor label of this sample is uncertain.

The chain joins TRBV7-2 to TRBJ2-7; maybe TRBD2 (5 bases). V was cut by 0 bases and J by 2 bases, with 11 bases left in between. Germline values: CDR1 SGHTA, CDR2 FQGNSA. The CDR3 consists of 15 residues. CDR3 residues: CASSLATPGAYEQYF. CDR3 DNA sequence: TGTGCCAGCAGCTTAGCGACGCCCGGGGCCTACGAGCAGTACTTC.

V is TRBV13 and J is TRBJ1-2; no definite D call. Trimming pared 1 base from V and 4 bases from J, leaving 10 bases between. The CDR3 totals 14 residues. Germline-derived CDR1 and CDR2 are PRHDT and FYEKMQ (reference sequence). CDR3 nucleotides: TGTGCCAGCAGCTTAGCTCAGGCTTCCTATGGCTACACCTTC. Translated: CASSLAQASYGYTF.

The table lists this clone with a count of one. The chain couples TRBV28 to TRBJ1-2, with D possibly TRBD1 on 6 matching bases. Trimming took off 6 bases at V and 4 bases at J, with 12 bases between the two ends. Germline loops: CDR1 MDHEN, CDR2 SYDVKM. The CDR3 loop spans 13 amino acids. The CDR3: CASSEQGPYGYTF. The CDR3, as DNA: TGTGCCAGCAGCGAACAGGGCCCCTATGGCTACACCTTC.

This chain connects TRBV5-1 to TRBJ1-3, with D uncertain. The V end lost 2 bases, the J end lost 4 bases, and 16 bases lay between the germline ends. CDR1 is SGHRS and CDR2 is YFSETQ in the germline V gene. The CDR3 contains 16 residues. The CDR3 reads CASSLRGLGSGNTIYF. The CDR3 DNA reads as TGCGCCAGCAGCTTACGGGGTCTTGGAAGCGGAAACACCATATATTTT. Full variable domain (remainder filled in from reference TRBV5-1 and TRBJ1-3): KAGVTQTPRYLIKTRGQQVTLSCSPISGHRSVSWYQQTPGQGLQFLFEYFSETQRNKGNFPGRFSGRQFSNSRSEMNVSTLELGDSALYLCASSLRGLGSGNTIYFGEGSWLTVV.

The J gene is TRBJ1-1, the V gene TRBV19, with D possibly being TRBD1 (5 bases). CDR3 length: 14 residues. Germline V gene data show CDR1 as LNHDA and CDR2 as SQIVND (reference sequence). V shed 5 bases and J shed 0 bases, with 10 bases lying between them. Written as DNA, the CDR3 is TGTGCCAGTAGTTGGGGCAGCATGAACACTGAAGCTTTCTTT. Amino acids: CASSWGSMNTEAFF.

The chain recombines TRBV4-1 with TRBJ2-2; D gene uncertain. Germline CDR1 is MGHRA and CDR2 is YSYEKL. The CDR3 has 15 residues. The V gene lost 2 bases and the J gene lost 7 bases, with 14 bases spanning the gap. CDR3: CASSQPLAFLGELFF. CDR3 coding DNA: TGCGCCAGCAGCCAACCTTTGGCCTTTCTCGGGGAGCTGTTTTTT.

This chain links TRBV5-1 with TRBJ1-6, with 8 bases that match TRBD1. CDR3 length equals 14 residues. J lost 8 bases, V lost 5 bases, and 6 bases had no gene match. Germline V gene data show CDR1 as SGHRS and CDR2 as YFSETQ. The CDR3 DNA follows: TGCGCCAGCAGGACAACAGGGGGACATTCACCCCTCCACTTT. As protein: CASRTTGGHSPLHF.

J is TRBJ1-3 and V is TRBV7-9; D gene uncertain. Germline V CDR1 and CDR2: SEHNR, FQNEAQ (reference sequence). Trimming shortened V by 5 bases and J by 0 bases, and 8 bases separated the two germline ends. CDR3 length: 14 amino acids. The CDR3 coding sequence is TGTGCCAGCAGCCCCGGGTCCTCTGGAAACACCATATATTTT. Its translation is CASSPGSSGNTIYF.

The genes are TRBV18 and TRBJ1-5; 7 bases match TRBD1. CDR3 length equals 14 residues. The germline V gene has CDR1 KGHSH and CDR2 LQKENI. V trimming: 1 base; J trimming: 4 bases; junction bases outside the gene matches: 1. The CDR3 loop is CASSPQDRNQPQHF. CDR3 sequence (DNA): TGTGCCAGCTCACCACAGGACAGGAATCAGCCCCAGCATTTT.

This rearrangement joins TRBV24-1 to TRBJ1-2, with a tentative D call TRBD1 (5 bases). CDR1 and CDR2 from the germline V gene are KGHDR and SFDVKD. Trimming stripped 4 bases from V and 4 bases from J, with 12 bases between. The CDR3 has 14 amino acids. The CDR3 spells CATSDPDRSYGYTF. For the CDR3, the DNA is TGTGCCACCAGTGACCCCGACAGAAGCTATGGCTACACCTTC.

The chain uses TRBV6-5 and TRBJ2-7; TRBD1 agrees at 9 bases. This CDR3 is 15 amino acids long. The ends lost 0 bases at V and 3 bases at J; junction bases unmatched: 3. Per germline, CDR1 MNHEY and CDR2 SVGAGI. CDR3 amino acids: CASSYSQGAGYEQYF. The DNA for the CDR3 is TGTGCCAGCAGTTACTCACAGGGGGCTGGCTACGAGCAGTACTTC.

There are a few counts of this clone. The J gene is TRBJ1-5, the V gene TRBV2; weak D call: TRBD1 (5 bases). Germline V CDR1 and CDR2: SNHLY, FYNNEI. The CDR3 has 13 residues. Trimming stripped 7 bases from V and 3 bases from J, with 10 bases between. CDR3: CASMRQINQPQHF. CDR3 in DNA: TGTGCCAGCATGAGACAGATCAATCAGCCCCAGCATTTT.

CDR3 region: CASSGSSGNTIYF. The CDR3 nucleotides read TGTGCCAGCAGCGGGAGCTCTGGAAACACCATATATTTT. This chain joins TRBV9 and TRBJ1-3; D is unclear. Trimming cost V 3 bases and J 0 bases, with 4 bases left between them. Germline V gene data show CDR1 as SGDLS and CDR2 as YYNGEE. This CDR3 spans 13 amino acids. Drawing the rest from reference TRBV9 and TRBJ1-3, the complete variable domain is DSGVTQTPKHLITATGQRVTLRCSPRSGDLSVYWYQQSLDQGLQFLIQYYNGEERAKGNILERFSAQQFPDLHSELNLSSLELGDSALYFCASSGSSGNTIYFGEGSWLTVV.

CDR3 sequence reads: CSVEVSRGAIYGYTF. CDR3 nucleotide sequence: TGCAGCGTTGAAGTGTCCAGGGGGGCCATCTATGGCTACACCTTC. The chain recombines TRBV29-1 with TRBJ1-2, with 7 bases that match TRBD1. Germline values: CDR1 SQVTM, CDR2 ANQGSEA. V lost 1 base, J lost 4 bases, and 9 bases stayed unmatched. The CDR3 is 15 amino acids.

This chain connects TRBV18 to TRBJ1-2; 8 nucleotides agree with TRBD1. The CDR3 runs to 12 residues. Germline CDR1 KGHSH, CDR2 LQKENI. V dropped 2 bases and J dropped 13; count of bases not matched to a gene: 6. CDR3 DNA: TGTGCCAGCTCACCAAGGACAGGGTTATCCACCTTC. Protein: CASSPRTGLSTF.

V and J are TRBV6-5 and TRBJ1-2; no clear D gene. Deletions cut 4 bases from V and 8 bases from J, with 17 bases between. CDR3 length: 14 residues. Germline CDR1 MNHEY, CDR2 SVGAGI. The CDR3 is CASSSTTGLEGYTF. CDR3 DNA sequence: TGTGCCAGCAGTTCCACGACTGGGTTGGAAGGCTACACCTTC.

V and J are TRBV7-9 and TRBJ1-2; the D is unclear. Per germline, CDR1 SEHNR and CDR2 FQNEAQ (reference sequence). V lost 4 bases and J lost 6, with 9 bases in between. The CDR3 is 12 amino acids. In DNA form, the CDR3 reads TGTGCCAGCAGCTCAACTGAGGATGGCTACACCTTC. As protein: CASSSTEDGYTF.

The chain recombines TRBV6-1 with TRBJ1-6, with TRBD1 as a possible D gene (5 bases). Per germline, CDR1 MNHNS and CDR2 SASEGT. The ends were cut back, 3 bases at V and 0 bases at J, with 21 bases in the middle. There are 20 residues in the CDR3. The CDR3 sequence: CASSDAVKRGFSSYNSPLHF. CDR3 DNA: TGTGCCAGCAGTGACGCCGTTAAAAGGGGTTTTAGCTCCTATAATTCACCCCTCCACTTT.

The chain couples TRBV2 to TRBJ2-1; maybe TRBD2 (7 bases). The germline V gene encodes CDR1 SNHLY and CDR2 FYNNEI. The CDR3 sequence is 13 residues long. V shed 7 bases and J shed 8 bases, with 15 bases lying between them. The CDR3 reads CASTAGALDEQFF. The CDR3, as DNA: TGTGCCAGCACGGCGGGGGCGCTCGATGAGCAGTTCTTC.

V is TRBV4-2 and J is TRBJ2-3; 7 bases agree with TRBD1. V was clipped by 4 bases and J by 2 bases; unmatched bases: 3. The CDR3 has 14 amino acids. CDR1 is LGHNA and CDR2 is YNFKEQ in the germline V gene. CDR3: CASSPGQVTDTQYF. CDR3 in DNA: TGTGCCAGCAGCCCTGGACAGGTCACAGATACGCAGTATTTT.

J is TRBJ1-4 and V is TRBV2, with a tentative D call TRBD1 (6 bases). The CDR3 runs 14 residues. Trimming cost V 6 bases and J 7 bases, with 15 bases left between them. Germline loops: CDR1 SNHLY, CDR2 FYNNEI. The CDR3 DNA reads TGTGCCAGCAGGCCTAGGGGGAGGGGTGAAAAACTGTTTTTT. Translated: CASRPRGRGEKLFF.

The genes are TRBV7-8 and TRBJ1-5, with 7 bases that match TRBD1. Germline V gene sequence: CDR1 SGHVS, CDR2 FQNEAQ. V shed 5 bases and J 0 bases; nucleotides not matched to a gene: 7. The length of the CDR3 is 16 residues. CDR3 nucleotide sequence: TGTGCCAGCAGCCCATGGGACAGAACTAGCAATCAGCCCCAGCATTTT. Translating it yields CASSPWDRTSNQPQHF.

The chain is built from TRBV5-6 and TRBJ2-7; 7 bases agree with TRBD1. The CDR3 loop spans 15 amino acids. V lost 5 bases and J lost 2; bases outside the gene matches: 10. Germline V gene sequence: CDR1 SGHDT, CDR2 YYEEEE. This CDR3 reads CASRPGQPGAYEQYF. Written as DNA, the CDR3 is TGTGCCAGCAGGCCGGGACAGCCGGGCGCCTACGAGCAGTACTTC. Full variable domain (outside the CDR3, taken from reference TRBV5-6 and TRBJ2-7): DAGVTQSPTHLIKTRGQQVTLRCSPKSGHDTVSWYQQALGQGPQFIFQYYEEEERQRGNFPDRFSGHQFPNYSSELNVNALLLGDSALYLCASRPGQPGAYEQYFGPGTRLTVT.

The chain joins TRBV5-1 to TRBJ1-6, with D possibly TRBD1 on 5 matching bases. In germline, CDR1 is SGHRS, CDR2 YFSETQ. The CDR3 totals 16 residues. Trimming took off 0 bases at V and 6 bases at J, with 13 bases between the two ends. In DNA, the CDR3 is TGCGCCAGCAGCTTGGCCCAGGGAAGGGGTAATTCACCCCTCCACTTT. Amino acid sequence: CASSLAQGRGNSPLHF.

The V and J genes are TRBV27 and TRBJ1-4, with 8 bases fitting TRBD1. Germline CDR1 and CDR2: MNHEY and SMNVEV (reference sequence). With 6 bases clipped from V and 8 bases from J, the junction kept 8 bases outside the gene matches. The CDR3 totals 14 residues. CDR3 residues: CASSRQGRREKLFF. CDR3 sequence (DNA): TGTGCCAGCAGCCGACAGGGGCGGAGAGAAAAACTGTTTTTT.